The source of this TCR beta chain is a study of Tregs in tolerant kidney transplant recipients (dated by TCRdb to 2018 to 2020). Concerning the study at large: The transplants used related donors with nonmyeloablative bone marrow transplantation, and mixed chimerism in the human trials was transient. The study used TCRbeta sequencing to identify donor-specific regulatory T cells before combined kidney and bone marrow transplantation, then tracked those cells after transplant.

The germline V gene specifies MDHEN as CDR1 and SYDVKM as CDR2. V and J lose 2 bases and 5 bases, and a span of 13 bases separates them. From the cysteine up to the phenylalanine, the CDR3 has a length of 15 residues. Just the 45-base CDR3 DNA is kept, in frame starting at base 1. About this clone itself: Its antigen is currently not known. Per-base quality was not reported, and no clone a single base away is much larger than it.

The time point label for this specimen denotes: blood sample drawn before combined kidney and bone marrow transplant. Thawed PBMCs were FACS-sorted into unstimulated Tregs (CD4+CD25+CD127-), CD4+ non-Tregs (CD4+CD25-), CD4 cells and CD8 cells. Patients were a few combined kidney and bone marrow transplant recipients from the ITN036ST trial, and only these trial subjects had samples available. Healthy control blood was processed to PBMCs by Ficoll density gradient and cryopreserved, and patient PBMCs were collected before and after transplant. Results the study describes overall, beyond this receptor: Because only a small number of patients were included, the study had limitations, and the results will need to be validated in larger populations as well as under other immunosuppression protocols. Donor-specific Treg expansion was found to exceed global Treg expansion in tolerant patients, suggesting antigen-driven rather than nonspecific expansion. Expanding Tregs with activated donor B cells appeared to identify the most biologically relevant and donor-specific TCRbeta repertoire. For some patients the PCR primers changed over time, which made it impossible to compare the samples from those patients at the nucleotide level. Biological reproducibility was not examined directly, but technical replication error appeared to be minimal.

For TCRbeta CDR3 sequencing, genomic DNA from the sorted cells was extracted using the QIAGEN DNeasy Blood and Tissue Kit. High-throughput TCRbeta CDR3 sequencing, which included PCR amplification with bias correction and internal controls, was done commercially through immunoSEQ. The published analysis was carried out like this. Unique productive TCRbeta sequences were defined by CDR3 nucleotide sequence where primers matched, and otherwise by CDR3 amino acid sequence together with Vbeta and Jbeta genes. To correct for sorting error, sequences found in more than one sorted population at a frequency ratio of 2:1 or less were discarded, and the remaining shared sequences were assigned to the population with the higher frequency. A sequence counted as donor-reactive if, in CFSE-low cells, the sequence had a frequency of at least 0.01% and was expanded at least 5-fold compared with unstimulated cells. Repertoire divergence was quantified by Jensen-Shannon divergence using the top 100 TCRbeta sequences ranked by frequency. For samples with multiple sequencing runs, sorting error was corrected in each run separately before the runs were combined. TCRdb carries this immuneACCESS record with in-frame sequences only. Its versions omit some clonotypes, under half of them owing to an unresolved V gene in the studies checked, with the rest unexplained. V and J calls and clone size are given by that table; D and trimming were obtained from the DNA. Present in this sample are some 70,000 clones, roughly 89% of which were seen just once. The ten biggest clones cover around 0.42% of the sample.

This material consisted of CD4+ T cells from blood, taken before the transplant. The source is a human donor who received a combined kidney and bone marrow transplant. Here the chain combines TRBV28 and TRBJ1-5; a tentative D match to TRBD1 spans 5 bases. The CDR3 amino acid sequence is: CASSLIGKGDQPQHF. The DNA is TGTGCCAGCAGTTTAATCGGAAAAGGGGATCAGCCCCAGCATTTT. Extended through the reference TRBV28 and TRBJ1-5 proteins, this CDR3 yields the full variable domain: DVKVTQSSRYLVKRTGEKVFLECVQDMDHENMFWYRQDPGLGLRLIYFSYDVKMKEKGDIPEGYSVSREKKERFSLILESASTNQTSMYLCASSLIGKGDQPQHFGDGTRLSIL.